These T cell receptor beta chains were read from a single sample in a study of blood T cell repertoires in COVID-19. The table came from immunoSEQ multiplex PCR; TCRdb's copy has only in-frame clones and leaves some out. The data show tens of thousands of clones, roughly 81% seen once. What was sequenced was peripheral blood. The receptors stem from a man in his 70s with acute or convalescent COVID-19. Each CDR3 is given with its conserved first and last residue. Fields, in order: J gene, D gene, V gene, clone size, CDR3 protein, CDR3 DNA. D genes are given only for firm matches. Only some rows state a clone size, as once, few, many or a class for expanded clones.

j_gene: TRBJ2-7
d_gene: .
v_gene: TRBV19
abundance: .
CDR3aa: CASGVDGTPSYEQYF
CDR3nt: TGTGCCAGTGGGGTTGACGGGACTCCGTCCTACGAGCAGTACTTC

j_gene: TRBJ2-7
d_gene: TRBD1
v_gene: TRBV27
abundance: .
CDR3aa: CASSFNRGGYEQYF
CDR3nt: TGTGCCAGCAGTTTTAACAGGGGCGGCTACGAGCAGTACTTC

j_gene: TRBJ1-6
d_gene: TRBD1
v_gene: TRBV2
abundance: .
CDR3aa: CASRKGQENSPLHF
CDR3nt: TGTGCCAGCAGAAAAGGACAGGAAAATTCACCCCTCCACTTT

j_gene: TRBJ1-5
d_gene: .
v_gene: TRBV21-1
abundance: few
CDR3aa: CASRTGPEGNQPQHF
CDR3nt: TGTGCCAGCAGGACAGGGCCGGAGGGCAATCAGCCCCAGCATTTT

j_gene: TRBJ2-7
d_gene: .
v_gene: TRBV10-2
abundance: once
CDR3aa: CASSEGTSEQYF
CDR3nt: TGCGCCAGCAGTGAGGGGACATCCGAGCAGTACTTC

j_gene: TRBJ2-2
d_gene: .
v_gene: TRBV2
abundance: once
CDR3aa: CASRPTVGELFF
CDR3nt: TGTGCCAGCAGGCCCACGGTTGGGGAGCTGTTTTTT

j_gene: TRBJ1-6
d_gene: TRBD1
v_gene: TRBV9
abundance: .
CDR3aa: CASTMGQGNSPLHF
CDR3nt: TGTGCCAGCACTATGGGACAGGGGAATTCACCCCTCCACTTT

j_gene: TRBJ1-4
d_gene: .
v_gene: TRBV6-1
abundance: .
CDR3aa: CASSEGTFFEKLFF
CDR3nt: TGTGCCAGCAGTGAGGGGACTTTTTTTGAAAAACTGTTTTTT

j_gene: TRBJ1-2
d_gene: .
v_gene: TRBV6-2/TRBV6-3
abundance: .
CDR3aa: CASSPPDRLRGYTF
CDR3nt: TGTGCCAGCAGCCCCCCCGACAGGCTGAGGGGCTACACCTTC

j_gene: TRBJ1-1
d_gene: .
v_gene: TRBV11-2
abundance: .
CDR3aa: CASSRGPANTEAFF
CDR3nt: TGTGCCAGTTCTAGGGGCCCCGCTAACACTGAAGCTTTCTTT

j_gene: TRBJ2-2
d_gene: TRBD2
v_gene: TRBV5-4
abundance: .
CDR3aa: CASSSKRGSNTGELFF
CDR3nt: TGTGCCAGCAGCTCCAAGCGGGGATCGAACACCGGGGAGCTGTTTTTT

j_gene: TRBJ2-2
d_gene: .
v_gene: TRBV24-1
abundance: once
CDR3aa: CATSRELGELFF
CDR3nt: TGTGCCACCTCCCGTGAGCTTGGGGAGCTGTTTTTT

j_gene: TRBJ1-1
d_gene: .
v_gene: TRBV29-1
abundance: once
CDR3aa: CSVEEGTSDLAFF
CDR3nt: TGCAGCGTTGAAGAGGGCACCTCCGATTTGGCTTTCTTT

j_gene: TRBJ1-1
d_gene: TRBD1
v_gene: TRBV28
abundance: .
CDR3aa: CASSERQGLYTEAFF
CDR3nt: TGTGCCAGCAGTGAACGACAGGGATTGTACACTGAAGCTTTCTTT

j_gene: TRBJ1-3
d_gene: .
v_gene: TRBV10-2
abundance: .
CDR3aa: CASSDWQGGNTIYF
CDR3nt: TGCGCCAGCAGTGACTGGCAGGGGGGAAACACCATATATTTT

j_gene: TRBJ1-6
d_gene: TRBD1
v_gene: TRBV19
abundance: .
CDR3aa: CASSMDFGQGFYTLHF
CDR3nt: TGTGCCAGTAGTATGGATTTCGGACAGGGCTTTTACACCCTCCACTTT

j_gene: TRBJ1-2
d_gene: .
v_gene: TRBV19
abundance: .
CDR3aa: CASRIPGLYGYTF
CDR3nt: TGTGCCAGTAGAATCCCGGGACTCTATGGCTACACCTTC

j_gene: TRBJ2-3
d_gene: .
v_gene: TRBV18
abundance: .
CDR3aa: CASSPSGHFTDTQYF
CDR3nt: TGTGCCAGCTCACCATCTGGACATTTCACAGATACGCAGTATTTT

j_gene: TRBJ2-7
d_gene: TRBD1
v_gene: TRBV5-6
abundance: once
CDR3aa: CASSFGTGEGEQYF
CDR3nt: TGTGCCAGCAGCTTTGGGACAGGGGAGGGCGAGCAGTACTTC

j_gene: TRBJ2-1
d_gene: TRBD2
v_gene: TRBV24-1
abundance: .
CDR3aa: CATRGASGRVNEQFF
CDR3nt: TGTGCCACCAGAGGGGCTAGCGGGAGGGTCAATGAGCAGTTCTTC

j_gene: TRBJ2-1
d_gene: TRBD1
v_gene: TRBV24-1
abundance: .
CDR3aa: CATSDFPGTGINEQFF
CDR3nt: TGTGCCACCAGTGATTTTCCCGGGACAGGGATCAATGAGCAGTTCTTC

j_gene: TRBJ2-7
d_gene: .
v_gene: TRBV12-5
abundance: .
CDR3aa: CASGFLEGYEQYF
CDR3nt: TGTGCTAGTGGTTTCCTAGAGGGCTACGAGCAGTACTTC

j_gene: TRBJ2-2
d_gene: .
v_gene: TRBV28
abundance: .
CDR3aa: CASMAVNTGELFF
CDR3nt: TGTGCCAGCATGGCGGTGAACACCGGGGAGCTGTTTTTT

j_gene: TRBJ2-1
d_gene: TRBD2
v_gene: TRBV3-1/TRBV3-2
abundance: .
CDR3aa: CASSQGTSGTDEQFF
CDR3nt: TGTGCCAGCAGCCAAGGGACTAGCGGGACGGATGAGCAGTTCTTC

j_gene: TRBJ2-1
d_gene: .
v_gene: TRBV29-1
abundance: .
CDR3aa: CSACADDSFNEQFF
CDR3nt: TGCAGCGCCTGTGCCGATGACAGCTTCAATGAGCAGTTCTTC

j_gene: TRBJ2-7
d_gene: TRBD1
v_gene: TRBV15
abundance: .
CDR3aa: CATSRGPGTDRYEQYF
CDR3nt: TGTGCCACCAGCAGAGGCCCCGGGACAGACCGCTACGAGCAGTACTTC